A selection of T cell receptor beta chains follows, all from one sample in a study of T cell responses to AZD1222 COVID-19 vaccine. Profiling relied on immunoSEQ multiplex PCR, and the TCRdb table lists in-frame clones only, not all of them. In the table there are 100,000 to 150,000 clones, approximately 88% of which are singletons. Sequenced here: peripheral blood, sampled on day 0 of AZD1222 vaccination. Receptor source: an adult in good health. CDR3s include the opening cysteine and the closing phenylalanine or tryptophan. Fields, in order: clone size, V gene, D gene, J gene, CDR3 DNA, CDR3 protein. The D gene is left open where the match is weak. A clone size is listed for some rows: how often the clone was seen (once, few, many), or a class if it is expanded.

size: -
V: TRBV29-1
D: -
J: TRBJ1-4
DNA: TGCAGCGTTGGATCAGGATCTAATGAAAAACTGTTTTTT
CDR3: CSVGSGSNEKLFF

size: once
V: TRBV15
D: -
J: TRBJ1-3
DNA: TGTGCCACCAGCCCTCAAGTTACTGGAAACACCATATATTTT
CDR3: CATSPQVTGNTIYF

size: -
V: TRBV19
D: -
J: TRBJ2-2
DNA: TGTGCCAGTAGTATTGTTGGGGTAGCCGGGGAGCTGTTTTTT
CDR3: CASSIVGVAGELFF

size: -
V: TRBV27
D: -
J: TRBJ2-7
DNA: TGTGCCAGCAGGGAACTGGGGGTTCCCGAGCAGTACTTC
CDR3: CASRELGVPEQYF

size: -
V: TRBV15
D: TRBD1
J: TRBJ1-6
DNA: TGTGCCACCAGCATAGCCCCCAGAGGGGGCGGTTCACCCCTCCACTTT
CDR3: CATSIAPRGGGSPLHF

size: -
V: TRBV18
D: -
J: TRBJ1-5
DNA: TGTGCCAGCTCACTAGAGACAGAACAGCCCCAGCATTTT
CDR3: CASSLETEQPQHF

size: -
V: TRBV19
D: TRBD1
J: TRBJ1-2
DNA: TGTGCCAGTGCTTTGGGACAGGGGGCAGGTGGCTACACCTTC
CDR3: CASALGQGAGGYTF

size: -
V: TRBV29-1
D: -
J: TRBJ1-2
DNA: TGCAGCGTCCAGCCGGGGATGGGAGGCTACACCTTC
CDR3: CSVQPGMGGYTF

size: -
V: TRBV12-3/TRBV12-4
D: -
J: TRBJ2-1
DNA: TGTGCCAGCAGGGGATACTGGTCGGATGAGCAGTTCTTC
CDR3: CASRGYWSDEQFF

size: -
V: TRBV7-2
D: -
J: TRBJ1-5
DNA: TGTGCCAGCAGCCGCGGATCTCCTGGAAGCAATCAGCCCCAGCATTTT
CDR3: CASSRGSPGSNQPQHF

size: -
V: TRBV30
D: TRBD1
J: TRBJ1-1
DNA: TGTGCCTGGAGTAAGGGACAGGGAACAGTTGAAGCTTTCTTT
CDR3: CAWSKGQGTVEAFF

size: -
V: TRBV7-2
D: -
J: TRBJ1-5
DNA: TGTGCCAGCAGCCTTCGGACAGCCGACAATCAGCCCCAGCATTTT
CDR3: CASSLRTADNQPQHF

size: -
V: TRBV20-1
D: -
J: TRBJ2-7
DNA: TGCAGTGTTCCCAACGATTACGAGCAGTACTTC
CDR3: CSVPNDYEQYF

size: few
V: TRBV15
D: -
J: TRBJ1-3
DNA: TGTGCCACCAGCAGACGAACTCTTGGAAACACCATATATTTT
CDR3: CATSRRTLGNTIYF

size: -
V: TRBV10-3
D: -
J: TRBJ1-1
DNA: TGTGCCATCAGTGAGCCCGACCGGGGTTACGGGACTGAAGCTTTCTTT
CDR3: CAISEPDRGYGTEAFF

size: -
V: TRBV10-3
D: -
J: TRBJ1-3
DNA: TGTGCCATAAGAGGGGGGGCGCGAGGAAACACCATATATTTT
CDR3: CAIRGGARGNTIYF

size: -
V: TRBV3-1/TRBV3-2
D: -
J: TRBJ1-2
DNA: TGTGCCAGCAGCCAAGTTGGAGCCGGGTATGGCTACACCTTC
CDR3: CASSQVGAGYGYTF

size: -
V: TRBV11-2
D: -
J: TRBJ1-3
DNA: TGTGCCAGCAGCTTAGAGACGCAGGGTAGGATCGGAAACACCATATATTTT
CDR3: CASSLETQGRIGNTIYF

size: -
V: TRBV28
D: -
J: TRBJ1-1
DNA: TGTGCCAGCAGTTCGCCGCACAGTGAAGCTTTCTTT
CDR3: CASSSPHSEAFF

size: once
V: TRBV7-2
D: TRBD1
J: TRBJ2-1
DNA: TGTGCCAGCAGCTTAAGGTTACAGGGGTGGAATGAGCAGTTCTTC
CDR3: CASSLRLQGWNEQFF

size: -
V: TRBV27
D: TRBD1
J: TRBJ2-1
DNA: TGTGCCAGCAGTGCCTCTTTCCGGGACAGGGGGCTTAATGAGCAGTTCTTC
CDR3: CASSASFRDRGLNEQFF

size: once
V: TRBV4-3
D: -
J: TRBJ2-6
DNA: TGCGCCAGCAGCCCCCGGGTGCAGAGTCCCTCTGGGGCCAACGTCCTGACTTTC
CDR3: CASSPRVQSPSGANVLTF

size: -
V: TRBV19
D: TRBD1
J: TRBJ1-5
DNA: TGTGCCAGTCGAGGGACAGGGTATCAGCCCCAGCATTTT
CDR3: CASRGTGYQPQHF

size: -
V: TRBV5-1
D: TRBD2
J: TRBJ2-1
DNA: TGCGCCAGCAGCGTGGGACTAGCGGGGGGTGAGCAGTTCTTC
CDR3: CASSVGLAGGEQFF

size: -
V: TRBV6-5
D: TRBD1
J: TRBJ1-2
DNA: TGTGCCACCCACAATCCGGGACAGGGTAGGGGCTACACCTTC
CDR3: CATHNPGQGRGYTF

size: once
V: TRBV19
D: TRBD2
J: TRBJ2-2
DNA: TGTGCCAGTAGTATTCCCATAGCGGGAATCGCTACCGGGGAGCTGTTTTTT
CDR3: CASSIPIAGIATGELFF

size: -
V: TRBV25-1
D: TRBD1
J: TRBJ1-2
DNA: TGTGCCAGCAGTGAAGGGCAGGGGGCTGTTGATGGCTACACCTTC
CDR3: CASSEGQGAVDGYTF

size: -
V: TRBV13
D: TRBD2
J: TRBJ2-1
DNA: TGTGCCAGCAACTTGGGACTAGCGGGACCCCAGGGTGAGCAGTTCTTC
CDR3: CASNLGLAGPQGEQFF

size: -
V: TRBV7-2
D: -
J: TRBJ1-1
DNA: TGTGCCAGCAGCTTGCAAGGGGGGAGAACTGAAGCTTTCTTT
CDR3: CASSLQGGRTEAFF

size: -
V: TRBV7-8
D: -
J: TRBJ1-4
DNA: TGTGCCAGCAGCCTGGGGGTCGGGGAAAAACTGTTTTTT
CDR3: CASSLGVGEKLFF

size: -
V: TRBV18
D: TRBD1
J: TRBJ2-7
DNA: TGTGCCAGCTCACCAGGACAGGGTAAGACCTACGAGCAGTACTTC
CDR3: CASSPGQGKTYEQYF

size: -
V: TRBV7-2
D: -
J: TRBJ1-6
DNA: TGTGCCAGCAGCCAGGACAGTAATTCACCCCTCCACTTT
CDR3: CASSQDSNSPLHF

size: few
V: TRBV5-1
D: -
J: TRBJ1-2
DNA: TGCGCCAGCAGCTTGACGGACGACTATGGCTACACCTTC
CDR3: CASSLTDDYGYTF

size: -
V: TRBV13
D: TRBD1
J: TRBJ1-3
DNA: TGTGCCAGCAGCTTAAACAGGGGGGTTGGAAACACCATATATTTT
CDR3: CASSLNRGVGNTIYF

size: -
V: TRBV30
D: -
J: TRBJ1-5
DNA: TGTGCCCTAGGACAGTTCAATCAGCCCCAGCATTTT
CDR3: CALGQFNQPQHF

size: -
V: TRBV12-3/TRBV12-4
D: -
J: TRBJ1-1
DNA: TGTGCCAGCAGTGTTGGACAGTCCGTGGAAGCTTTCTTT
CDR3: CASSVGQSVEAFF

size: -
V: TRBV3-1/TRBV3-2
D: -
J: TRBJ2-3
DNA: TGTGCCAGCAGCAGCGAGGGAGATACGCAGTATTTT
CDR3: CASSSEGDTQYF

size: -
V: TRBV13
D: -
J: TRBJ2-5
DNA: TGTGCCAGCAGCTTAGGAAGGGACGAGACCCAGTACTTC
CDR3: CASSLGRDETQYF

size: once
V: TRBV5-1
D: -
J: TRBJ2-3
DNA: TGCGCCAGCAGCTTGGAAGGCCGGGACCAACAGATAGATACGCAGTATTTT
CDR3: CASSLEGRDQQIDTQYF

size: once
V: TRBV11-3
D: -
J: TRBJ1-3
DNA: TGTGCCAGCAGCCCAAATTACTCTGGAAACACCATATATTTT
CDR3: CASSPNYSGNTIYF

size: -
V: TRBV5-5
D: TRBD2
J: TRBJ2-2
DNA: TGTGCCAGCAGCCCACGGTGGGGGGGCACCGGGGAGCTGTTTTTT
CDR3: CASSPRWGGTGELFF

size: -
V: TRBV19
D: -
J: TRBJ1-2
DNA: TGTGCCAGTAAACCTATTACATCTCCCCCCCTCTATGGCTACACCTTC
CDR3: CASKPITSPPLYGYTF

size: -
V: TRBV2
D: -
J: TRBJ1-2
DNA: TGTGCCAGCAGCCTGGGCGGCAGTACCTATGGCTACACCTTC
CDR3: CASSLGGSTYGYTF

size: -
V: TRBV5-6
D: -
J: TRBJ1-4
DNA: TGTGCCAGCAGCTTGGGCCAGGGACGAGGGGGTGAAAAACTGTTTTTT
CDR3: CASSLGQGRGGEKLFF

size: few
V: TRBV3-1/TRBV3-2
D: -
J: TRBJ2-7
DNA: TGTGCCAGCAGCCAACCGACTAGTTACGAGCAGTACTTC
CDR3: CASSQPTSYEQYF

size: -
V: TRBV7-2
D: TRBD2
J: TRBJ2-1
DNA: TGTGCCAGCAGCTTACTAGCGGGAGGTCACACTCAGTTCTTC
CDR3: CASSLLAGGHTQFF

size: -
V: TRBV11-3
D: -
J: TRBJ1-5
DNA: TGTGCCAGCAGCTCGCCCAATCAGCCCCAGCATTTT
CDR3: CASSSPNQPQHF

size: -
V: TRBV19
D: -
J: TRBJ2-5
DNA: TGTGCCAGTAGCCGACAGGAAGGGGGTCAAGAGACCCAGTACTTC
CDR3: CASSRQEGGQETQYF

size: once
V: TRBV9
D: -
J: TRBJ1-1
DNA: TGTGCCAGCAGCGACCCCCCTCCTGAAGCTTTCTTT
CDR3: CASSDPPPEAFF

size: -
V: TRBV7-2
D: -
J: TRBJ1-4
DNA: TGTGCCAGCAGTTTGGGGGCTTATGAAAAACTGTTTTTT
CDR3: CASSLGAYEKLFF

size: -
V: TRBV7-2
D: -
J: TRBJ1-1
DNA: TGTGCCAGCAGCTTTTACAGGGCCGGGAACACTGAAGCTTTCTTT
CDR3: CASSFYRAGNTEAFF

size: -
V: TRBV6-6
D: -
J: TRBJ1-3
DNA: TGTGCCAGCATTGAGGGGAGTGGAAACACCATATATTTT
CDR3: CASIEGSGNTIYF

size: few
V: TRBV6-5
D: TRBD1
J: TRBJ2-1
DNA: TGTGCCAGCAGTCCGGGACAGGGATACAATGAGCAGTTCTTC
CDR3: CASSPGQGYNEQFF

size: -
V: TRBV13
D: -
J: TRBJ2-6
DNA: TGTGCCAGCAGCTTAGAAAGGCAGGGGCCTAGCCCCCTCTCTGGGGCCAACGTCCTGACTTTC
CDR3: CASSLERQGPSPLSGANVLTF

size: few
V: TRBV28
D: -
J: TRBJ1-2
DNA: TGTGCCAGCAGTTTTGGTAGGGTAGGGCTCGGCTACACCTTC
CDR3: CASSFGRVGLGYTF

size: few
V: TRBV7-3
D: -
J: TRBJ2-2
DNA: TGTGCCAGCAGCTTAATGGGTCTGGCGAGGGGCACCGGGGAGCTGTTTTTT
CDR3: CASSLMGLARGTGELFF

size: -
V: TRBV7-9
D: -
J: TRBJ1-1
DNA: TGTGCCAGCAGCTTAGGAGCCTTAGGAGCTGAAGCTTTCTTT
CDR3: CASSLGALGAEAFF